This paragraph reports one TCR beta chain. Its antigen is currently unknown. The CDR3 covers 14 residues. V lost 3 bases, J lost 5 bases, and 5 bases stayed unmatched. Per germline, CDR1 SGDLS and CDR2 YYNGEE. The data are from a study of molecular identifiers for immune sequencing clone quantification. Study-wide results and caveats: Jurkat TCR RNA that was spiked in from one cell was reportedly detectable among one million naive cells. Identical barcode-sharing TCR molecules could lead to underestimated sizes for highly expanded clones.

A single record per CDR3 protein comes from TCRdb applying MiXCR to the PCR reads. The sample includes more than 450,000 distinct CDR3 sequences, around 23% of them seen just once. Sorting isolated naive CD8 T cells as CD8+CD4-CCR7+CD45RA+ events. The origin of this receptor is a human donor in good health. Some libraries in this study had Jurkat cell RNA spiked in. This chain connects TRBV9 to TRBJ2-7, with 10 bases that match TRBD1. The sequenced material came from naive CD8+ T cells from blood, with Jurkat cell RNA spiked in. Subset in this sample: FACS-sorted CD8+CD4-CCR7+CD45RA+ naive T cells. The CDR3 region has the DNA TGTGCCAGCAGCGGCGGACAGGGGGTTGACGAGCAGTACTTC. Protein sequence: CASSGGQGVDEQYF.